This T cell receptor beta chain came from a study of OX40 agonist ivuxolimab in advanced cancers. Study-wide background: Patients took ivuxolimab, an agonistic anti-OX40 (CD134) antibody. Patients received intravenous ivuxolimab every 2 weeks at 0.01 to 10 mg/kg.

TCRdb's table, derived via immunoSEQ multiplex PCR, lists solely in-frame clones and lacks some. Of about 80,000 clones in the sample, approximately 92% were seen once. This clone was seen a single time. Its antigen remains unidentified. Study findings and constraints: In a subset of nonresponders, normalized T-cell clonal expansion was also low. Clonal expansion was seen in CD4+ and CD8+ blood T cells by week 6 at 0.1 to 3.0 mg/kg.

The CDR3 has 13 amino acids. CDR1 is SGHNT and CDR2 is YYREEE in the germline V gene (reference sequence). Trimming removed 2 bases from V and 1 base from J, with 6 bases in between. This clonotype was obtained from an adult with an advanced solid tumor such as melanoma, head and neck, liver or kidney cancer. The material was CD4+ or CD8+ T cells sorted from blood, obtained in a trial of the OX40 agonist ivuxolimab. This sequence joins TRBV5-4 and TRBJ1-1; D is perhaps TRBD1 (5 bases). The CDR3 loop is CASSFGQNTEAFF. The CDR3 DNA reads TGTGCCAGCAGCTTTGGACAGAACACTGAAGCTTTCTTT.